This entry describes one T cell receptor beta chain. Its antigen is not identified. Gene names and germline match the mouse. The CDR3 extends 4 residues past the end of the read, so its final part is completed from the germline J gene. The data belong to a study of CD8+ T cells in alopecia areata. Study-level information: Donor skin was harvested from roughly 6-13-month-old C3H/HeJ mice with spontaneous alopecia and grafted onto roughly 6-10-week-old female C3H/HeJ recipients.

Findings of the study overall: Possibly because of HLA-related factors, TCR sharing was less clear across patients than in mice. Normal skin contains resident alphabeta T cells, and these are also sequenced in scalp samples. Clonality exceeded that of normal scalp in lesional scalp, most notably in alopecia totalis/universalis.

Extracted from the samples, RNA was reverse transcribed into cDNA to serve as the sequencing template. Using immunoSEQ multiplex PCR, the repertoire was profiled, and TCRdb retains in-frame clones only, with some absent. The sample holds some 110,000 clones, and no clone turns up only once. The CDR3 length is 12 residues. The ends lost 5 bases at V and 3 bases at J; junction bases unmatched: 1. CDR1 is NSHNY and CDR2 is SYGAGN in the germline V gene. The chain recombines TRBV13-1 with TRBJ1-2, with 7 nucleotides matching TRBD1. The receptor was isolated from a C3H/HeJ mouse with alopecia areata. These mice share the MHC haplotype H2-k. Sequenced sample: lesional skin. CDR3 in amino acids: CASSTGDSDYTF. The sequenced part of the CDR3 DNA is TGTGCCAGCAGCACAGGGGACTCC.